Below, 13 T cell receptor beta chains from the same sample are listed, as sequenced in a study of blood T cells in healthy people across ages. A second PCR, run for about 6 to 11 cycles, used a sample-barcoded 5' primer plus a J-beta primer mix. TCRdb reanalysed the 5' RACE reads using MiXCR and keeps one entry per CDR3 protein. The table lists about 1.6 million distinct CDR3 sequences, about 35% of them singletons. Sequenced sample: blood. These receptors came from a young woman in good health.

This clonotype was seen once. A read error may explain this, as a much larger clone is one base away. The rearrangement links TRBV7-2 to TRBJ2-1, with D possibly matching TRBD2 (6 bases). CDR3 length equals 16 residues. Germline-derived CDR1 and CDR2 are SGHTA and FQGNSA. The CDR3 bases are TGTGCCAGCAGCTTAGCTAGCGGCGGTCCCTACAATGAGCGGTTCTTC. It yields the protein CASSLASGGPYNERFF.

Only a few counts were recorded for this clonotype. The chain recombines TRBV20-1 with TRBJ2-1; possible D gene TRBD1, 7 bases. Germline CDR1 reads DFQATT; CDR2 reads SNEGSKA (reference sequence). The CDR3 extends over 11 amino acids. V was shortened by 6 bases and J by 9 bases, with 12 bases between the two germline ends. The CDR3 loop is CSARGAAEQFF. The CDR3 DNA sequence: TGCAGTGCCAGGGGGGCCGCTGAGCAGTTCTTC.

This chain joins TRBV6-2 or TRBV6-3 and TRBJ1-2, with 7 bases fitting TRBD1. J gave up 4 bases and V 2 bases, and 13 bases lay outside the gene matches. CDR1 is MNHEY and CDR2 is SVGEGT in the germline V gene. There are 17 residues in the CDR3. The CDR3 loop is CASSYRNRDRRPYGYTF. The CDR3 coding sequence is TGTGCCAGCAGTTACCGTAACCGGGACAGACGACCCTATGGCTACACCTTC.

A single count supports this clonotype. V and J are TRBV4-1 and TRBJ1-1; TRBD1 is a possible D gene (6 bases). CDR1 MGHRA and CDR2 YSYEKL come from the germline V gene. V gave up 5 bases and J gave up 4 bases, with 17 bases separating them. The CDR3 covers 15 residues. CDR3 in amino acids: CASSTSSAGATEAFF. CDR3 in DNA: TGCGCCAGCAGCACCAGTTCGGCAGGGGCCACTGAAGCTTTCTTT.

The chain is built from TRBV6-2 or TRBV6-3 and TRBJ2-7, with D possibly being TRBD1 (5 bases). V shed 0 bases and J shed 5 bases, with 8 bases lying between them. CDR1 is MNHEY and CDR2 is SVGEGT in the germline V gene. CDR3 length equals 13 residues. The CDR3 DNA sequence: TGTGCCAGCAGTTACTCGATGGACAACGAGCAGTACTTC. It specifies CASSYSMDNEQYF.

This clonotype was recorded a few times. The CDR3 region has the DNA TGCAGTGCTAGACTAGGGGGGCGATCCGATGAAAAACTGTTTTTT. Encoded protein: CSARLGGRSDEKLFF. The rearrangement uses TRBV20-1 and TRBJ1-4; a possible D gene is TRBD1 (6 bases). Germline CDR1 DFQATT, CDR2 SNEGSKA (reference sequence). There are 15 residues in the CDR3. Trimming took off 2 bases at V and 6 bases at J, with 16 bases between the two ends.

This chain links TRBV9 with TRBJ2-2; tentatively, D is TRBD1 or TRBD2 (5 bases each). This CDR3 spans 16 amino acids. Trimming cost V 3 bases and J 4 bases, with 16 bases left between them. CDR1 is SGDLS and CDR2 is YYNGEE in the germline V gene. In DNA form, the CDR3 reads TGTGCCAGCAGCGAGGGGACCGACCCTTCCACCGGGGAGCTGTTTTTT. Amino acids: CASSEGTDPSTGELFF.

A single count supports this clonotype. A clone one base away is much larger, so this may be a read error. The gene calls are TRBV9 and TRBJ2-7, with D maybe TRBD1 (5 bases). CDR3 length: 14 amino acids. Germline CDR1 reads SGDLS; CDR2 reads YYNGEE. The CDR3, as DNA: TGTGCCAGCAGCGCAGGGTATAACTCCTACGTGCAGTACTTC. Its translation is CASSAGYNSYVQYF.

This clonotype occurred a few times. The CDR3 coding sequence is TGTGCCAGCAGTTTAATAGGCCAAAATCAGCCCCAGCATTTT. Translated: CASSLIGQNQPQHF. The rearrangement links TRBV27 to TRBJ1-5, with D unresolved. V lost 2 bases to trimming and J lost 4 bases, with 9 bases between them. CDR1 and CDR2 (germline): MNHEY, SMNVEV (reference sequence). This CDR3 is built from 14 residues.

The chain combines TRBV25-1 with TRBJ1-1; D remains unclear. CDR1 is MGHDK and CDR2 is SYGVNS in the germline V gene. The CDR3 covers 15 residues. V lost 6 bases and J lost 0, with 14 bases in between. Here the CDR3 reads CASRRTEIMNTEAFF. The CDR3 DNA sequence: TGTGCCAGCAGGAGGACTGAAATTATGAACACTGAAGCTTTCTTT.

Worth noting for this clonotype: A junction end diverges from the germline sequence, so it may reflect a read error. J is TRBJ1-1 and V is TRBV28; D might be TRBD1 (5 bases). Germline V gene sequence: CDR1 MDHEN, CDR2 SYDVKM. CDR3 length: 14 amino acids. The CDR3 loop reads CASTYGTGNTEVFF. CDR3 bases: TGTGCCAGCACATACGGGACGGGAAACACTGAAGTTTTCTTT.

The chain joins TRBV30 to TRBJ1-1, with a possible D match to TRBD1 (6 bases). This CDR3 is built from 13 residues. In germline, CDR1 is GTSNPN, CDR2 SVGIG (reference sequence). Trimming removed 2 bases from V and 6 bases from J, with 13 bases in between. The CDR3: CAWSIGTRPEAFF. The CDR3 DNA reads as TGTGCCTGGAGTATCGGGACAAGGCCTGAAGCTTTCTTT.

This clonotype was counted many times. V is TRBV29-1 and J is TRBJ1-2; no clear D. Germline V lookup: CDR1 SQVTM, CDR2 ANQGSEA. The CDR3 is 14 amino acids. Trimming took 4 bases from V and 0 from J, leaving 12 bases between them. CDR3: CSVALDRPNYGYTF. CDR3 bases: TGCAGCGTTGCCTTGGACCGTCCTAACTATGGCTACACCTTC.